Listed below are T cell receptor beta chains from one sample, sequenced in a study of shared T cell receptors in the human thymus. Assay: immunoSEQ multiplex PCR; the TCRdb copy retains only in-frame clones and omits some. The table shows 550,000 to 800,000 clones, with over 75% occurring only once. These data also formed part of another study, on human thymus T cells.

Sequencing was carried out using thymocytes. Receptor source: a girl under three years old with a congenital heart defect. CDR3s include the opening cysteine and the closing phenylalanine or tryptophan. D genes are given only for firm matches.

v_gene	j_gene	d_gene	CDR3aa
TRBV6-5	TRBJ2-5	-	CASSHQETQYF
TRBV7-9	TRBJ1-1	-	CASSRQIQNTEAFF
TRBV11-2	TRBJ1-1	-	CASSPKQGPNTEAFF
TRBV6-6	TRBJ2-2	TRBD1	CASRNRRQGATGELFF
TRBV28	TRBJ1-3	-	CASIKNGVDIGNTIYF
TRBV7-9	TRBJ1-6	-	CASSGQRNSPLHF
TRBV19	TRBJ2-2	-	CASKGPTSVTNTGELFF
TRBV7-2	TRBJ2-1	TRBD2	CASTLGAGGHNEQFF
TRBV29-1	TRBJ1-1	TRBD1	CSVPYVADGQGMNTEAFF
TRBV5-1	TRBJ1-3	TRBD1	CASSLGDRPRTGNTIYF
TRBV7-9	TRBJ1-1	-	CASSPRAQEGTEAFF
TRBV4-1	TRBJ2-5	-	CASSQDPQGGETQYF
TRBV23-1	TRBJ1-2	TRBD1	CASSQSRTSRGPYLYNYGYTF
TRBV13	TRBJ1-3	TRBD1	CASSLPLETGPIRNTIYF
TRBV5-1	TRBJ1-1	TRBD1	CASSMIPRDRGSQFANTEAFF
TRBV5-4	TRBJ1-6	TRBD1	CASSQTNDRVSSPLHF
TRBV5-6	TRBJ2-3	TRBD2	CASSWASGGATDTQYF
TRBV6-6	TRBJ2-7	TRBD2	CASSRQRGSSYEQYF
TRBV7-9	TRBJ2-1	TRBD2	CASSFRSGGEQFF
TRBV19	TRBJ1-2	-	CASSTGQGPDYGYTF
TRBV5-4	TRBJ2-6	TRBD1	CASSTGTAKTLSGANVLTF
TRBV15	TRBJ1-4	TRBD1	CATRNRDRGNGKLFF
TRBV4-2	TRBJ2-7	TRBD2	CASSPPRGGKNEQYF
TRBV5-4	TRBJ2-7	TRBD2	CASSLGGGEGLTAYEQYF
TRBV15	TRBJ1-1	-	CATSRDREYLNTEAFF
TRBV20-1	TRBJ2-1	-	CSAIGVGEQFF
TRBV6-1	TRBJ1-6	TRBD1	CASREPDRVNSPLHF
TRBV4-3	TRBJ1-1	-	CASSQARGTEAFF
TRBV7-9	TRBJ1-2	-	CASSPLYRENYGYTF
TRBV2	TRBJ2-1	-	CAFFDQDNEQFF
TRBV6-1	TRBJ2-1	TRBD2	CASSLAGGPGEQFF
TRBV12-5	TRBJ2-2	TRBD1	CASGFRRTGWAGELFF
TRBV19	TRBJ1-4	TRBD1	CASSIRVVGQASGATNEKLFF
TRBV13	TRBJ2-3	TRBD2	CASSFSFSGGPDTQYF
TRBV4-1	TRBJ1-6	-	CASSLYRVTSYNSPLHF
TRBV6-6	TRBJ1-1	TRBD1	CASSYGLRGTTEAFF
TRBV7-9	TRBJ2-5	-	CASSHHDRDSQETQYF
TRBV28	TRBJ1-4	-	CASSLVSVNEKLFF
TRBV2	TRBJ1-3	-	CASIAGLGNTIYF
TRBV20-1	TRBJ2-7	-	CSARGWAGVAF